This T cell receptor beta chain was captured by sequencing in a study of blood T cell repertoires in COVID-19. At the level of the study: The United States, Italy and Spain supplied acute and convalescent COVID-19 samples. The cDNA or gDNA used as material had been derived from T cells, B-cell-depleted T cells, or PBMCs.

In the original analysis: Reference gene primers were amplified, and this amplification served to estimate nucleated cell counts. Profiled with immunoSEQ multiplex PCR; TCRdb holds only in-frame clones, not every one. V and J calls and clone size come straight from that table; D and trimming were deduced from the DNA. The data contain about 80,000 clones, around 88% of them singletons. Germline CDR1 and CDR2: MNHEY and SVGAGI. CDR3 length equals 14 residues. Trimming removed 6 bases from V and 4 bases from J, with 15 bases in between. The specimen was peripheral blood. The chain has TRBV6-5 and TRBJ1-2, with a tentative D call TRBD1 (5 bases). This sequence was found in a woman aged 80 or over with acute or convalescent COVID-19. This chain's CDR3 is CASRPRVVSYGYTF. The CDR3 DNA reads as TGTGCCAGCAGACCCAGGGTAGTTAGCTATGGCTACACCTTC.